A single sample is the source of the 27 T cell receptor beta chains below, sequenced in a study of T cell changes during pregnancy in multiple sclerosis. Sequenced by immunoSEQ multiplex PCR; TCRdb stores in-frame clones only, minus some. This sample has around 69,000 clones, with approximately 92% found just once. The material sequenced was peripheral blood, taken in the third trimester of pregnancy. The receptors originated from a female donor in good health, enrolled as a control in a pregnancy study.

This clone was picked up one time. The chain recombines TRBV6-1 with TRBJ1-1; D is unresolved. The V gene's germline CDR1 is MNHNS and CDR2 SASEGT. The CDR3 has 12 residues. Between the trimmed V and J ends, which lost 10 bases and 5 bases, there was a span of 14 bases. CDR3: CATLVASTEAFF. CDR3 bases: TGTGCCACCTTAGTAGCTTCGACTGAAGCTTTCTTT.

CDR3 region: CASSSGQATYEQYF. DNA of the CDR3: TGCGCCAGCAGCTCAGGACAGGCCACCTACGAGCAGTACTTC. This chain joins TRBV5-1 and TRBJ2-7; 7 bases are a match to TRBD1. CDR3 length: 14 residues. Germline CDR1 is SGHRS and CDR2 is YFSETQ. The J segment lost 2 bases and the V segment lost 3 bases, leaving 5 bases of the junction unmatched.

The V gene is TRBV15, the J gene TRBJ2-2; the match to TRBD2 covers 10 bases. Germline lookup yields CDR1 LNHNV and CDR2 YYDKDF (reference sequence). Germline trimming cut 0 bases from V and 6 bases from J; bases unmatched to any gene: 4. This CDR3 has 16 amino acids. The CDR3 region is CATSRDPSGSSGELFF. In DNA form, the CDR3 reads TGTGCCACCAGCAGAGATCCTAGCGGGAGCTCCGGGGAGCTGTTTTTT.

This clone was seen only once. The chain links TRBV30 to TRBJ2-3, with unresolved D. This CDR3 spans 14 amino acids. Germline CDR1 is GTSNPN and CDR2 is SVGIG (reference sequence). V dropped 0 bases and J dropped 3 bases, with 10 bases sitting between them. CDR3 bases: TGTGCCTGGAGTGTAGCCCCGAGGACAGATACGCAGTATTTT. This sequence encodes CAWSVAPRTDTQYF.

The chain combines TRBV27 with TRBJ2-2; D is perhaps TRBD1 (5 bases). Looked up from germline, CDR1 is MNHEY and CDR2 is SMNVEV (reference sequence). The V end was cut by 2 bases, the J end by 4 bases, with 8 bases between. The CDR3 is 14 amino acids. The CDR3 sequence: CASSLLGPTGELFF. CDR3 in DNA: TGTGCCAGCAGTTTACTGGGGCCCACCGGGGAGCTGTTTTTT.

The chain uses TRBV11-2 and TRBJ2-7, with 7 nucleotides matching TRBD1. The junction had 7 bases not matched to a gene; V was cut back by 3 bases and J by 2 bases. CDR1 and CDR2 (germline): SGHAT, FQNNGV. CDR3 length: 15 amino acids. The CDR3 nucleotides are TGTGCCAGCAGCTTCGGTACAGGGGCCCCCTACGAGCAGTACTTC. Translation gives CASSFGTGAPYEQYF. Variable domain in full (rest from reference TRBV11-2 and TRBJ2-7): EAGVAQSPRYKIIEKRQSVAFWCNPISGHATLYWYQQILGQGPKLLIQFQNNGVVDDSQLPKDRFSAERLKGVDSTLKIQPAKLEDSAVYLCASSFGTGAPYEQYFGPGTRLTVT.

The rearrangement joins TRBV21-1 to TRBJ2-7; the DNA was not compared with TRBD2, the D call given in the table. TRBV21-1 is recorded as a pseudogene. The CDR3 covers 16 residues. CDR3 in amino acids: CASSKVGSPSRGEQYF. The CDR3 DNA sequence: TGTGCCAGCAGCAAAGTTGGGAGTCCCTCTCGGGGTGAGCAGTACTTC.

The chain is built from TRBV27 and TRBJ2-1, with 9 bases that match TRBD2. Germline V gene data show CDR1 as MNHEY and CDR2 as SMNVEV (reference sequence). The V and J ends lost 7 bases and 1 base, in that order; junction bases with no gene match: 14. The CDR3 consists of 18 residues. The CDR3: CASKEREEWGISYNEQFF. In nucleotides, the CDR3 is TGTGCCAGCAAAGAGCGGGAGGAATGGGGGATATCCTACAATGAGCAGTTCTTC.

The rearrangement links TRBV7-9 to TRBJ1-6, with TRBD1 as a possible D gene (6 bases). CDR1 is SEHNR, CDR2 FQNEAQ, per germline (reference sequence). Trimming removed 4 bases at V and 6 bases at J, with 10 bases between. This CDR3 region has 14 residues. The CDR3, as DNA: TGTGCCAGCAGCTCGGACAGCGTTAATTCACCCCTCCACTTT. This gives the protein CASSSDSVNSPLHF.

The genes are TRBV30 and TRBJ2-5, with D possibly TRBD2 on 6 matching bases. The J call may be incorrect, as the DNA end agrees better with TRBJ2-7. CDR1 and CDR2 (germline): GTSNPN, SVGIG (reference sequence). The CDR3 extends over 13 amino acids. CDR3 nucleotides: TGTGCCTGGCGGGACGGGACTTACTACGAGCAGTACTTC. The encoded protein is CAWRDGTYYEQYF.

This clone occurred once. The chain uses TRBV29-1 and TRBJ2-7; TRBD1 agrees at 11 bases. Per germline, CDR1 SQVTM and CDR2 ANQGSEA. The CDR3 extends over 14 amino acids. J was trimmed by 4 bases and V by 7 bases; bases with no gene match: 9. CDR3 nucleotide sequence: TGCAGCGCCACACTCGGGACAGGGGGGTACGAGCAGTACTTC. As protein: CSATLGTGGYEQYF.

The rearrangement uses TRBV18 and TRBJ2-7; 7 nucleotides align to TRBD1. Trimming cost V 3 bases and J 1 base; bases outside gene matches: 9. This CDR3 spans 16 amino acids. CDR1 is KGHSH and CDR2 is LQKENI in the germline V gene. In DNA, the CDR3 is TGTGCCAGCTCACCTTCCGGGACAGCAAATTCCTACGAGCAGTACTTC. Its protein is CASSPSGTANSYEQYF.

The rearrangement joins TRBV27 to TRBJ1-2; 7 bases align to TRBD1. Germline V gives CDR1 MNHEY, CDR2 SMNVEV (reference sequence). Trimming cost V 6 bases and J 4 bases; bases outside gene matches: 14. This CDR3 comprises 16 residues. CDR3 sequence (DNA): TGTGCCAGCAGGCCAACCACAGGGGCTCCACTCTATGGCTACACCTTC. Encoded protein: CASRPTTGAPLYGYTF.

The V call is TRBV11-2, the J call TRBJ2-1; D call uncertain. This CDR3 is built from 14 residues. V dropped 4 bases and J dropped 6 bases, with 13 bases sitting between them. Germline V CDR1 and CDR2: SGHAT, FQNNGV. The CDR3 sequence is CASSSSRGSNEQFF. CDR3 nucleotide sequence: TGTGCCAGCAGCTCCTCCCGAGGTTCCAATGAGCAGTTCTTC.

The chain recombines TRBV6-1 with TRBJ1-2, with a weak D call TRBD1 (5 bases). Trimming took off 2 bases at V and 5 bases at J, with 15 bases between the two ends. Germline V gives CDR1 MNHNS, CDR2 SASEGT. The CDR3 contains 15 residues. The DNA of the CDR3 is TGTGCCAGCAGTGAAACCAAGGGGAGGGAGTATGGCTACACCTTC. Protein: CASSETKGREYGYTF.

The chain carries TRBV30 and TRBJ2-3, with 7 bases aligning to TRBD2. J was trimmed by 5 bases and V by 2 bases; bases with no gene match: 4. The CDR3 sequence is 13 residues long. Germline V lookup: CDR1 GTSNPN, CDR2 SVGIG (reference sequence). CDR3 loop: CAWSREGGDTQYF. The CDR3 DNA is TGTGCCTGGAGTAGGGAGGGTGGAGATACGCAGTATTTT.

This chain links TRBV7-2 with TRBJ2-5, with TRBD2 as a possible D gene (5 bases). Germline V lookup: CDR1 SGHTA, CDR2 FQGNSA. V was shortened by 4 bases and J by 2 bases, with 11 bases between the two germline ends. This CDR3 region has 14 residues. The CDR3 nucleotides read TGTGCCAGCAGCTCGAGGACTCTACAAGAGACCCAGTACTTC. Its protein is CASSSRTLQETQYF.

The CDR3 here is CASSRTGETGEQYF. The CDR3 bases are TGTGCCAGCAGCCGGACAGGAGAAACGGGAGAGCAGTACTTC. The J gene is TRBJ2-7, the V gene TRBV5-4; 7 bases line up with TRBD1. V lost 4 bases, J lost 7 bases, and 11 bases stayed unmatched. Germline V gives CDR1 SGHNT, CDR2 YYREEE (reference sequence). The length of the CDR3 is 14 residues. The whole variable domain, remainder taken from reference TRBV5-4 and TRBJ2-7, is ETGVTQSPTHLIKTRGQQVTLRCSSQSGHNTVSWYQQALGQGPQFIFQYYREEENGRGNFPPRFSGLQFPNYSSELNVNALELDDSALYLCASSRTGETGEQYFGPGTRLTVT.

This sequence joins TRBV30 and TRBJ2-5; no definite D call. Per the germline V gene, CDR1 is GTSNPN and CDR2 is SVGIG (reference sequence). Trimming pared 0 bases from V and 2 bases from J, leaving 7 bases between. The CDR3 is 13 amino acids. The CDR3: CAWSVGFQETQYF. The CDR3 DNA reads TGTGCCTGGAGTGTCGGGTTTCAAGAGACCCAGTACTTC.

The rearrangement uses TRBV13 and TRBJ2-3; no clear D gene. CDR1 and CDR2 from the germline V gene are PRHDT and FYEKMQ (reference sequence). Trimming pared 5 bases from V and 5 bases from J, leaving 8 bases between. The length of the CDR3 is 12 residues. The CDR3 bases are TGTGCCAGCAGCCCCCGCGGAGATACGCAGTATTTT. Protein sequence: CASSPRGDTQYF.

There are a few counts of this clone. V is TRBV28 and J is TRBJ2-5, with D perhaps matching TRBD2 (6 bases). V lost 6 bases and J lost 4, with 18 bases in between. The CDR3 contains 15 residues. Looked up from germline, CDR1 is MDHEN and CDR2 is SYDVKM. CDR3 DNA: TGTGCCAGCAGCCCATCCGGGGGTATTACAGAGACCCAGTACTTC. Its protein is CASSPSGGITETQYF.

V is TRBV7-3 and J is TRBJ2-1; no reliable D call. CDR1 SGHTA and CDR2 FQGTGA come from the germline V gene. The CDR3 runs 16 residues. Trimming took off 0 bases at V and 0 bases at J, with 9 bases between the two ends. Written as DNA, the CDR3 is TGTGCCAGCAGCTTAACGGGCCTGAGCTCCTACAATGAGCAGTTCTTC. It yields the protein CASSLTGLSSYNEQFF.

The chain joins TRBV15 to TRBJ2-5, with a tentative D call TRBD1 (6 bases). Germline CDR1 is LNHNV and CDR2 is YYDKDF (reference sequence). CDR3 length: 14 amino acids. V dropped 0 bases and J dropped 5 bases, with 10 bases sitting between them. CDR3 region: CATSRERGWETQYF. Here the CDR3 DNA reads TGTGCCACCAGCAGAGAGAGGGGGTGGGAGACCCAGTACTTC.

The chain combines TRBV7-2 with TRBJ1-2, with unresolved D. This CDR3 is built from 14 residues. Trimming cost V 1 base and J 2 bases, with 8 bases left between them. Germline V gene data show CDR1 as SGHTA and CDR2 as FQGNSA. The CDR3 DNA sequence: TGTGCCAGCAGCTTAGGGCCGGGGAACTATGGCTACACCTTC. This sequence encodes CASSLGPGNYGYTF.

The chain couples TRBV25-1 to TRBJ1-6, with 7 bases fitting TRBD1. CDR3 length: 14 residues. The ends lost 6 bases at V and 8 bases at J; junction bases unmatched: 7. Germline values: CDR1 MGHDK, CDR2 SYGVNS. CDR3 in DNA: TGTGCCAGCAGAGCCGAACAGGGGTATTCACCCCTCCACTTT. Translated: CASRAEQGYSPLHF.

The V and J genes are TRBV7-9 and TRBJ1-2; D might be TRBD1 (6 bases). Germline values: CDR1 SEHNR, CDR2 FQNEAQ (reference sequence). This CDR3 comprises 15 residues. The V end lost 1 base, the J end lost 6 bases, and 15 bases lay between the germline ends. In DNA form, the CDR3 reads TGTGCCAGCAGCTTAGGTCGACAGGACATTCATGGCTACACCTTC. It encodes CASSLGRQDIHGYTF.

V usage is TRBV10-2 and J usage is TRBJ1-2; TRBD1 matches at 9 bases. From germline, CDR1 is WSHSY and CDR2 SAAADI. The CDR3 spans 14 residues. J gave up 8 bases and V 1 base, and 5 bases lay outside the gene matches. The CDR3 DNA reads TGCGCCAGCAGTGAGTTGGGGACAGGGTCCGGCTACACCTTC. It encodes CASSELGTGSGYTF.